Below, 2 T cell receptor beta chains from the same sample are listed, as sequenced in a study of pediatric ulcerative colitis. One to two pinch biopsies were taken from the rectum during colonoscopy. Repertoires were generated with immunoSEQ multiplex PCR, while TCRdb's copy carries only in-frame clones and drops some. The sample carries 36,000 or so clones, around 73% recorded once. The source material was gut tissue. These receptors originate from a boy aged 10-17 years with moderate ulcerative colitis.

This clone was picked up one time. CDR3 in amino acids: CASSLRVPKEETQYF. For the CDR3, the DNA is TGTGCCAGCAGCTTAAGAGTCCCGAAGGAAGAGACCCAGTACTTC. The chain has TRBV7-9 and TRBJ2-5; D not certain. This CDR3 region has 15 residues. Germline values: CDR1 SEHNR, CDR2 FQNEAQ (reference sequence). The V and J ends lost 2 bases and 3 bases respectively, with 13 bases between them.

The chain couples TRBV2 to TRBJ2-1; 10 bases agree with TRBD1. Germline-derived CDR1 and CDR2 are SNHLY and FYNNEI. This CDR3 spans 16 amino acids. With 4 bases clipped from V and 1 base from J, the junction kept 4 bases outside the gene matches. CDR3 region: CASSVPGQGSYNEQFF. Here the CDR3 DNA reads TGTGCCAGCAGTGTTCCGGGACAGGGGTCCTACAATGAGCAGTTCTTC.